This record concerns one T cell receptor (beta chain) sequence. The antigen remains undetermined. Germline trimming cut 3 bases from V and 3 bases from J; bases unmatched to any gene: 5. The CDR3 totals 15 residues. The germline V gene encodes CDR1 KGHSH and CDR2 LQKENI. Produced via immunoSEQ multiplex PCR; TCRdb's table is partial and in-frame only. The data show tens of thousands of clones, about 83% seen once. The time point here: baseline, week 1 (first vaccination visit). Treatment noted: pre-vaccination baseline after standard-of-care therapy. These data come from a study of a mutant IDH1 vaccine in newly diagnosed glioma. Study summary: Patients had received radiotherapy, temozolomide, or both previously, most receiving both.

General observations from the study: Changes in the top peripheral T cell clonotypes seemingly had no bearing on pseudoprogression.

The sample in question was PBMCs, obtained from a glioma patient treated with radiotherapy, temozolomide or both. V gene TRBV18 combines with J gene TRBJ2-3; 8 bases map to TRBD2. The origin of this receptor is a woman between 45 and 65 years old with glioma. The CDR3 sequence: CASSPSGIRTDTQYF. The CDR3, as DNA: TGTGCCAGCTCACCTAGCGGGATTAGGACAGATACGCAGTATTTT.